One and the same sample provided the 11 T cell receptor beta chains below, sequenced in a study of blood T cell repertoires in COVID-19. Data came from immunoSEQ multiplex PCR; TCRdb stores just in-frame clones and leaves some out. The data show under 250,000 clones, approximately 85% seen once. The sample taken for sequencing was PBMCs or T cells enriched from blood (not recorded which). These receptors were taken from a woman between 45 and 60 years old with acute COVID-19.

J is TRBJ1-1 and V is TRBV4-3; D not certain. The CDR3 sequence is 12 residues long. V lost 1 base to trimming and J lost 11 bases, with 11 bases between them. Germline values: CDR1 LGHNA, CDR2 YSLEER. This CDR3 is CASSQGGLGAFF. The CDR3 bases are TGCGCCAGCAGCCAAGGAGGGCTTGGTGCTTTCTTT.

The CDR3 bases are TGTGCCAGCTCTCTAGGTGGGGGCGTCGGCACAGATACGCAGTATTTT. Translating it yields CASSLGGGVGTDTQYF. The V and J genes are TRBV7-3 and TRBJ2-3; D is possibly TRBD1 (6 bases). V was pared by 8 bases and J by 1 base, with 19 bases between. From germline, CDR1 is SGHTA and CDR2 FQGTGA. The CDR3 runs 16 residues.

This clone was found once. The V call is TRBV14, the J call TRBJ2-5; the match to TRBD2 covers 11 bases. Germline V gives CDR1 SGHDN, CDR2 FVKESK. V shed 3 bases, J shed 2 bases, and the junction held 11 bases outside the gene matches. This CDR3 has 18 amino acids. The CDR3 bases are TGTGCCAGCAGCCATTTGACTAGCGGGGCACTCAAACAAGAGACCCAGTACTTC. It yields the protein CASSHLTSGALKQETQYF.

This chain links TRBV5-1 with TRBJ2-5; 10 bases line up with TRBD1. The CDR3 totals 12 residues. The J segment lost 7 bases and the V segment lost 7 bases, leaving 4 bases of the junction unmatched. CDR1 and CDR2 (germline): SGHRS, YFSETQ. CDR3 sequence (DNA): TGCGCCAGCTACGGACAGGGGGGGACCCAGTACTTC. It yields the protein CASYGQGGTQYF. Looking up the rest from reference TRBV5-1 and TRBJ2-5 gives the full variable domain: KAGVTQTPRYLIKTRGQQVTLSCSPISGHRSVSWYQQTPGQGLQFLFEYFSETQRNKGNFPGRFSGRQFSNSRSEMNVSTLELGDSALYLCASYGQGGTQYFGPGTRLLVL.

V gene TRBV6-5 combines with J gene TRBJ2-1; D possibly corresponds to TRBD1 (6 bases). Trimming took off 6 bases at V and 3 bases at J, with 15 bases between the two ends. CDR3 length equals 15 residues. CDR1 MNHEY and CDR2 SVGAGI come from the germline V gene. The CDR3 DNA reads TGTGCCAGCAGCTACACGACAGGTTTCTACAATGAGCAGTTCTTC. Its translation: CASSYTTGFYNEQFF.

In its sample, this clone was seen once. The chain uses TRBV9 and TRBJ1-1; 9 nucleotides agree with TRBD1. Germline-derived CDR1 and CDR2 are SGDLS and YYNGEE. With 3 bases clipped from V and 1 base from J, the junction kept 4 bases outside the gene matches. The CDR3 contains 15 residues. The CDR3 DNA is TGTGCCAGCAGCGGATACAGGGGGCAGAACACTGAAGCTTTCTTT. Its translation is CASSGYRGQNTEAFF.

The CDR3 spells CASSGTGQGASTEAFF. DNA for the CDR3: TGTGCCAGCAGTGGGACCGGGCAGGGGGCAAGCACTGAAGCTTTCTTT. This chain connects TRBV2 to TRBJ1-1, with 8 positions matching TRBD1. The CDR3 is made up of 16 amino acids. CDR1 and CDR2 (germline): SNHLY, FYNNEI. V lost 4 bases and J lost 4; bases outside the gene matches: 11.

This chain links TRBV4-3 with TRBJ1-4, with 7 bases aligning to TRBD1. Per the germline V gene, CDR1 is LGHNA and CDR2 is YSLEER. V was pared by 0 bases and J by 12 bases, with 13 bases of the junction left unmatched. This CDR3 is built from 16 residues. The CDR3 sequence is CASSQDTFRDSQELFF. In nucleotides, the CDR3 is TGCGCCAGCAGCCAAGACACCTTCCGGGACAGCCAAGAACTGTTTTTT.

The table lists this clone with a count of one. The rearrangement uses TRBV18 and TRBJ2-7; 7 nucleotides align to TRBD1. Per the germline V gene, CDR1 is KGHSH and CDR2 is LQKENI. CDR3 size: 14 residues. Trimming at V came to 3 bases and at J to 3 bases, leaving 5 bases not matched to a gene. The CDR3 nucleotides are TGTGCCAGCTCACCCGGGACAGTCTTCTACGAGCAGTACTTC. Translating gives CASSPGTVFYEQYF.

The gene calls are TRBV4-3 and TRBJ2-1; possibly TRBD1 for D (5 bases). This CDR3 has 15 amino acids. CDR1 and CDR2 from the germline V gene are LGHNA and YSLEER. Trimming took off 0 bases at V and 7 bases at J, with 13 bases between the two ends. The CDR3 DNA reads TGCGCCAGCAGCCAAGAGGGGTCAGGGATTAATGAGCAGTTCTTC. Protein sequence: CASSQEGSGINEQFF.

The J gene is TRBJ1-3, the V gene TRBV7-9; 9 bases match TRBD1. The CDR3 sequence is 17 residues long. J lost 3 bases, V lost 4 bases, and 10 bases had no gene match. Germline assignment: CDR1 SEHNR and CDR2 FQNEAQ (reference sequence). DNA for the CDR3: TGTGCCAGCAGCTCCCTTCCTACAGGGGGCGGTGGAAACACCATATATTTT. Translating gives CASSSLPTGGGGNTIYF. The full variable domain, completed using reference TRBV7-9 and TRBJ1-3, is DTGVSQNPRHKITKRGQNVTFRCDPISEHNRLYWYRQTLGQGPEFLTYFQNEAQLEKSRLLSDRFSAERPKGSFSTLEIQRTEQGDSAMYLCASSSLPTGGGGNTIYFGEGSWLTVV.